This TCR beta chain was recorded in a study of T-cell memory formation after mild COVID-19. Germline lookup yields CDR1 MNHEY and CDR2 SMNVEV (reference sequence). This CDR3 spans 15 amino acids. The V end lost 0 bases, the J end lost 2 bases, and 11 bases lay between the germline ends. This clonotype was seen more than once but under ten times. TCRdb called the 5' RACE reads again in MiXCR, with one record for every CDR3 protein. The sample carries about 500,000 distinct CDR3 sequences, roughly 22% recorded once. This TCR derives from an adult woman who had mild COVID-19 (a few samples of this study predate the infection). Cell type and time point are not known. J is TRBJ2-7 and V is TRBV27; possible D gene TRBD2, 5 bases. Sequenced material: PBMCs or a T cell subset sorted from them (not recorded which). The CDR3 coding sequence is TGTGCCAGCAGTTTATCGAGCGGCCCCACCTACGAGCAGTACTTC. Translation gives CASSLSSGPTYEQYF.